Listed here is a single T cell receptor beta chain. Its target is not known. The sample originates from a study of cytomegalovirus exposure and HLA in healthy donors. At the level of the study: Earlier, roughly 120 million unique TCR beta sequences were recovered from roughly 180 million T cells by an analysis.

This PCR relied on a set of 60 Vbeta primers and 13 Jbeta primers. Libraries were prepared by immunoSEQ multiplex PCR; TCRdb keeps only in-frame clonotypes and omits some of them. The sample data list about 160,000 clones. The study, taken as a whole, reports: The classifier reportedly diagnosed cytomegalovirus status with high specificity and sensitivity. In a later analysis, common viral pathogens appeared linked to several of the most significant clusters.

Specimen: PBMCs. The receptor was isolated from a man aged 25-40 years in good health and CMV-seronegative.

CDR3 DNA: TGTGCCAGCAGTCCACCCTACTACGAGCAGTACTTC. It translates to CASSPPYYEQYF. V gene TRBV28 combines with J gene TRBJ2-7; D ambiguous. Trimming cost V 5 bases and J 3 bases, with 8 bases left between them. Germline lookup yields CDR1 MDHEN and CDR2 SYDVKM. The CDR3 length is 12 residues.